The rows below give T cell receptor beta chains drawn from one sample of a study of glioma-infiltrating T cells after dendritic cell vaccination. The method was immunoSEQ multiplex PCR; TCRdb's version includes in-frame clones alone and lacks a portion of them. The sample carries over 90,000 clones, about four fifths recorded once. Sequencing was performed on blood, taken before dendritic cell vaccination. These TCRs come from a human donor with glioblastoma. Each CDR3 is given with its conserved first and last residue.

j_gene | v_gene | CDR3aa
TRBJ2-7 | TRBV5-1 | CASSPRTGRGYEQYF
TRBJ2-5 | TRBV5-1 | CASSLNTILGGGGETQYF
TRBJ2-7 | TRBV6-4 | CASNSAGQAYEQYF
TRBJ2-1 | TRBV7-3 | CASSSPTIGRGYNEQFF
TRBJ1-2 | TRBV27 | CASSLSTGKGYTF
TRBJ1-1 | TRBV7-2 | CASKNTGGSTEAFF
TRBJ1-5 | TRBV30 | CAWSPPPGAGPQHF
TRBJ2-5 | TRBV7-8 | CASSSGTSGGQTQYF
TRBJ1-6 | TRBV30 | CAWSQRDNSPLHF
TRBJ2-7 | TRBV6-1 | CASREDTSYEQYF
TRBJ1-1 | TRBV7-2 | CASIADRIGEAFF
TRBJ2-7 | TRBV2 | CANKRDSQSSYEQYF
TRBJ1-6 | TRBV5-1 | CASSPPGTGDNSPLHF
TRBJ1-1 | TRBV11-2 | CASSLDRGQGRTEAFF
TRBJ2-7 | TRBV10-1 | CASSEGVNEQYF
TRBJ2-7 | TRBV19 | CASSLIWGVAYEQYF
TRBJ1-1 | TRBV4-2 | CASSQGTVNTEAFF
TRBJ1-5 | TRBV19 | CASSIEDSGGGQPQHF
TRBJ1-4 | TRBV7-9 | CASSLGEGGYEKLFF
TRBJ2-2 | TRBV27 | CASTGFTGELFF
TRBJ1-1 | TRBV7-9 | CASSRFEGTEAFF
TRBJ1-2 | TRBV6-6 | CASTPGLGYGYTF
TRBJ1-5 | TRBV27 | CASSPRGQSNQPQHF
TRBJ1-2 | TRBV29-1 | CSVEGQGRTYGYTF
TRBJ2-7 | TRBV12-5 | CASGPDTYEQYF
TRBJ1-6 | TRBV10-3 | CATIGDITSSYNSPLHF
- | TRBV6-1 | CASSEPTGRGSYEQYF
TRBJ1-1 | TRBV4-1 | CASSQEIGSNTEAFF
TRBJ2-3 | TRBV4-2 | CASSQVSSSGGTDTQYF
TRBJ1-2 | TRBV30 | CAWIRFTGNYGYTF
TRBJ2-3 | TRBV18 | CASSPLLAGTDTQYF
TRBJ2-1 | TRBV6-1 | CASSKGVQQFF
TRBJ2-7 | TRBV6-1 | CASSRDRGREQYF
TRBJ1-4 | TRBV30 | CAWRGDRANATNEKLFF
TRBJ2-2 | TRBV19 | CASSGQGADTGELFF
TRBJ2-4 | TRBV9 | CASSLTGENIQYF
TRBJ2-3 | TRBV7-6 | CASSLAGPRADTQYF
TRBJ1-2 | TRBV7-2 | CASSLNRATNYGYTF
TRBJ2-1 | TRBV7-8 | CASSSWRVGSYNEQFF
TRBJ2-5 | TRBV9 | CASGRTPQETQYF
TRBJ2-5 | TRBV11-3 | CASSLGYRQGGETQYF
TRBJ2-7 | TRBV30 | CAWSGTWGLTYEQYF
TRBJ2-7 | TRBV7-6 | CASSPDRGNHEQYF
TRBJ1-5 | TRBV4-1 | CASSQEGGQGRGNQPQHF
TRBJ2-5 | TRBV11-3 | CASSLEGGAETQYF
TRBJ2-3 | TRBV6-4 | CASSDSSSGGGTDTQYF
TRBJ2-7 | TRBV11-3 | CASSMRTGGYEQYF
TRBJ1-2 | TRBV7-8 | CASSLDGVDGYTF
TRBJ1-5 | TRBV5-1 | CASSCPGYRNQPQHF